The 19 T cell receptor beta chains below all came from one sample that was sequenced in a study of blood T cell repertoires in COVID-19 (TCRdb year 2020). Library generation was performed with the immunoSEQ multiplex PCR assay. In TCRdb, the immuneACCESS table is reduced to in-frame sequences with V and J assigned. These tables do not hold every clone; where another copy was compared, an unresolved V gene accounts for under half, and the others remain unexplained. This sample has some 59,000 clones in its table, and about nine tenths of those were observed once. The ten most abundant clones make up over 1.5% of the sample. Source material: peripheral blood. The receptors derive from a man in his fifties or sixties with acute or convalescent COVID-19.

For this clone: The junction and the germline gene differ at one end; a read error may be behind it. The rearrangement uses TRBV30 and TRBJ2-1, with 7 bases that match TRBD2. From germline, CDR1 is GTSNPN and CDR2 SVGIG (reference sequence). The CDR3 runs to 11 residues. The CDR3 loop is CLGLRDNEQFF. The CDR3 DNA follows: TGCCTGGGACTACGCGACAATGAGCAGTTCTTC.

This sequence joins TRBV14 and TRBJ2-1, with TRBD1 matching over 8 bases. Germline V gene lookup returns CDR1 SGHDN and CDR2 FVKESK. This CDR3 contains 15 residues. V lost 5 bases, J lost 4 bases, and 7 bases stayed unmatched. This CDR3 reads CASSARDRRYNEQFF. The CDR3 coding sequence is TGTGCCAGCAGCGCCCGGGACAGGCGATACAATGAGCAGTTCTTC. The full variable domain, in which reference TRBV14 and TRBJ2-1 provide the parts outside the CDR3, is EAGVTQFPSHSVIEKGQTVTLRCDPISGHDNLYWYRRVMGKEIKFLLHFVKESKQDESGMPNNRFLAERTGGTYSTLKVQPAELEDSGVYFCASSARDRRYNEQFFGPGTRLTVL.

V gene TRBV30 combines with J gene TRBJ2-7, with D unclear. CDR3 length equals 11 residues. V dropped 2 bases and J dropped 6 bases, with 8 bases sitting between them. CDR1 and CDR2 (germline): GTSNPN, SVGIG (reference sequence). CDR3 sequence: CAWSPAVEQYF. CDR3 nucleotide sequence: TGTGCCTGGAGTCCCGCGGTCGAGCAGTACTTC.

This clone was seen a single time. The chain joins TRBV5-8 to TRBJ1-3; no clear D. V lost 0 bases and J 3 bases, leaving 4 bases between the germline ends. Germline V gene data show CDR1 as SGHTS and CDR2 as YDEGEE. The CDR3 has 13 residues. The CDR3 loop reads CASSLDFGNTIYF. The CDR3 DNA follows: TGTGCCAGCAGCTTGGACTTTGGAAACACCATATATTTT.

The V gene is TRBV5-8, the J gene TRBJ1-4; D is uncertain. Trimming removed 7 bases from V and 0 bases from J, with 10 bases in between. The CDR3 loop spans 14 amino acids. Germline V gene sequence: CDR1 SGHTS, CDR2 YDEGEE. CDR3 residues: CASSQRATNEKLFF. The DNA for the CDR3 is TGTGCCAGCTCACAGCGGGCAACTAATGAAAAACTGTTTTTT. Together with reference TRBV5-8 and TRBJ1-4, the CDR3 gives the full variable domain: EAGVTQSPTHLIKTRGQQATLRCSPISGHTSVYWYQQALGLGLQFLLWYDEGEERNRGNFPPRFSGRQFPNYSSELNVNALELEDSALYLCASSQRATNEKLFFGSGTQLSVL.

This chain uses TRBV9 with TRBJ2-7; D perhaps matches TRBD2 (5 bases). The CDR3 has 13 residues. V lost 2 bases and J lost 7, with 13 bases in between. The V gene's germline CDR1 is SGDLS and CDR2 YYNGEE. CDR3 sequence (DNA): TGTGCCAGCAGCGTGTGGGGTTCGGGAGAGCAGTACTTC. Translating gives CASSVWGSGEQYF.

The chain employs TRBV7-6 and TRBJ2-2; D is unresolved. Germline CDR1 is SGHVS and CDR2 is FNYEAQ. The CDR3 totals 17 residues. Between the trimmed V and J ends, which lost 1 base and 1 base, there was a span of 13 bases. The CDR3 reads CASSLDLPTLNTGELFF. Here the CDR3 DNA reads TGTGCCAGCAGCTTAGATCTCCCCACATTGAACACCGGGGAGCTGTTTTTT.

The chain is built from TRBV5-1 and TRBJ1-3; D perhaps matches TRBD1 (6 bases). V shed 4 bases and J shed 2 bases, with 10 bases lying between them. The V gene's germline CDR1 is SGHRS and CDR2 YFSETQ. The length of the CDR3 is 14 residues. The CDR3 reads CASSPQGAGNTIYF. CDR3 bases: TGCGCCAGCAGCCCACAGGGTGCTGGAAACACCATATATTTT.

The V gene is TRBV5-4, the J gene TRBJ2-3, with 8 bases lining up with TRBD2. Looked up from germline, CDR1 is SGHNT and CDR2 is YYREEE (reference sequence). The CDR3 sequence is 19 residues long. With 6 bases clipped from V and 1 base from J, the junction kept 19 bases outside the gene matches. The CDR3 region is CASTGTIGGASRGTDTQYF. DNA of the CDR3: TGTGCCAGCACCGGGACTATCGGGGGGGCCTCCCGCGGCACAGATACGCAGTATTTT.

J is TRBJ2-3 and V is TRBV2, with 9 bases lining up with TRBD2. CDR1 and CDR2 (germline): SNHLY, FYNNEI. With 6 bases clipped from V and 2 bases from J, the junction kept 6 bases outside the gene matches. This CDR3 region has 15 residues. This CDR3 reads CASRYSSGATDTQYF. DNA for the CDR3: TGTGCCAGCAGATACTCTAGCGGGGCCACAGATACGCAGTATTTT. Together with reference TRBV2 and TRBJ2-3, the CDR3 gives the full variable domain: EPEVTQTPSHQVTQMGQEVILRCVPISNHLYFYWYRQILGQKVEFLVSFYNNEISEKSEIFDDQFSVERPDGSNFTLKIRSTKLEDSAMYFCASRYSSGATDTQYFGPGTRLTVL.

The gene calls are TRBV4-1 and TRBJ1-5; TRBD1 agrees at 12 bases. The CDR3 runs to 15 residues. V lost 0 bases, J lost 8 bases, and 2 bases stayed unmatched. Germline lookup yields CDR1 MGHRA and CDR2 YSYEKL. The chain's CDR3 is CASSQDGTGGEPQHF. DNA of the CDR3: TGCGCCAGCAGCCAAGACGGGACAGGGGGCGAGCCCCAGCATTTT.

As to this clone: At one boundary the junction diverges from the germline segment, which might be a read error. V and J are TRBV19 and TRBJ1-1, with 8 bases that match TRBD1. CDR3 size: 15 residues. CDR1 LNHDA and CDR2 SQIVND come from the germline V gene (reference sequence). CDR3 residues: CASSTPSTGAPDAFF. CDR3 DNA: TGTGCCAGTAGTACCCCCTCGACAGGGGCGCCTGACGCTTTCTTT.

This sequence joins TRBV30 and TRBJ1-3, with 7 bases that match TRBD1. This CDR3 is 15 amino acids long. Trimming took 1 base from V and 4 from J; bases not matched to a gene: 7. Germline CDR1 reads GTSNPN; CDR2 reads SVGIG (reference sequence). In nucleotides, the CDR3 is TGTGCCTGGAGTGCACAGGGGCCGACGGGAAACACCATATATTTT. It is translated as CAWSAQGPTGNTIYF.

The chain employs TRBV12-3 or TRBV12-4 and TRBJ1-1; the match to TRBD1 covers 7 bases. Losses at the gene ends were 6 bases for V and 11 bases for J; bases not matched to a gene: 6. The CDR3 spans 11 residues. DNA for the CDR3: TGTGCCAGCAGGGAACAGGGGCGGGCTTTCTTT. Encoded protein: CASREQGRAFF.

CDR3 amino acids: CASSLVGQGGYNEQFF. In DNA, the CDR3 is TGCGCCAGCAGCTTGGTGGGACAGGGAGGTTACAATGAGCAGTTCTTC. The chain links TRBV5-1 to TRBJ2-1, with 9 bases lining up with TRBD1. This CDR3 is built from 16 residues. Germline CDR1 and CDR2: SGHRS and YFSETQ. V was clipped by 0 bases and J by 4 bases; unmatched bases: 5.

The chain uses TRBV19 and TRBJ2-7, with 9 bases identical to TRBD1. Trimming at V came to 4 bases and at J to 1 base, leaving 8 bases not matched to a gene. The CDR3 is made up of 16 amino acids. Per germline, CDR1 LNHDA and CDR2 SQIVND (reference sequence). The CDR3 loop reads CASSTRRGQGSYEQYF. Written as DNA, the CDR3 is TGTGCCAGTAGTACGAGGCGTGGACAGGGGTCCTACGAGCAGTACTTC.

The V call is TRBV30, the J call TRBJ2-2, with TRBD1 as a possible D gene (6 bases). The germline CDR1 and CDR2 sequences are GTSNPN and SVGIG (reference sequence). This CDR3 comprises 13 residues. V lost 7 bases and J 0 bases, leaving 9 bases between the germline ends. The chain's CDR3 is CALDSTNTGELFF. CDR3 coding DNA: TGTGCCTTGGACAGCACGAACACCGGGGAGCTGTTTTTT.

This chain joins TRBV7-9 and TRBJ1-1, with D possibly matching TRBD1 (6 bases). CDR1 and CDR2 (germline): SEHNR, FQNEAQ (reference sequence). V lost 4 bases to trimming and J lost 4 bases, with 13 bases between them. The CDR3 consists of 14 residues. The CDR3 nucleotides are TGTGCCAGCAGCTCGACAGGCCCTACCACTGAAGCTTTCTTT. Encoded protein: CASSSTGPTTEAFF.

V and J are TRBV3-1 (or the pseudogene TRBV3-2) and TRBJ2-3, with D possibly TRBD2 on 6 matching bases. Trimming removed 1 base at V and 2 bases at J, with 19 bases between. This CDR3 spans 18 amino acids. CDR1 and CDR2 (germline): LGHDT, YNNKEL (reference sequence). The CDR3 protein is CASSQGLAGPLLTDTQYF. DNA of the CDR3: TGTGCCAGCAGCCAAGGTCTGGCGGGGCCACTCCTCACAGATACGCAGTATTTT.